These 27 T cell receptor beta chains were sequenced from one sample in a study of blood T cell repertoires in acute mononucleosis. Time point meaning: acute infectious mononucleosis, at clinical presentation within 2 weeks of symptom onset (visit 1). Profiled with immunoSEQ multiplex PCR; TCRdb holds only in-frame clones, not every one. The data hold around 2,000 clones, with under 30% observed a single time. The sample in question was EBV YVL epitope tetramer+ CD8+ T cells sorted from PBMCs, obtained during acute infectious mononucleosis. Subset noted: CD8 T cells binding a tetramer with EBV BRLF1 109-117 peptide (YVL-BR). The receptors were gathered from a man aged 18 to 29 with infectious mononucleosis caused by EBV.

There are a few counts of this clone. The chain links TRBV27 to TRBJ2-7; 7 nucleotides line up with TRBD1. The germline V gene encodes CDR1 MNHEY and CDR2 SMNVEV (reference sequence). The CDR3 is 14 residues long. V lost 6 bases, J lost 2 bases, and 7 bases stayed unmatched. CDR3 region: CASSPRQGTYEQYF. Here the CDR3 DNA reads TGTGCCAGCAGCCCCAGACAGGGAACCTACGAGCAGTACTTC.

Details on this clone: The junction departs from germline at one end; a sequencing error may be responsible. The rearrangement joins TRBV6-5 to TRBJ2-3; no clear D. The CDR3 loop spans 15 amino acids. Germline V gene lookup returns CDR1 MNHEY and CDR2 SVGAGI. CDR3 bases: TGTTCCAGCAGTGCCCTAGTTGGTTCAGCGTCGACGCAGTATTTT. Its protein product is CSSSALVGSASTQYF.

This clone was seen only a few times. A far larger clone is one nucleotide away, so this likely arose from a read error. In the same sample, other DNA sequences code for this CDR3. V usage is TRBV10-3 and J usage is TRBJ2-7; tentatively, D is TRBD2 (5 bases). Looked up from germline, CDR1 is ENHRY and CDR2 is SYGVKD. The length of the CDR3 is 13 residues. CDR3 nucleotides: TGCGCCAGCAGCCTTCTAGCTAACTACGAGCAGTACTTC. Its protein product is CASSLLANYEQYF.

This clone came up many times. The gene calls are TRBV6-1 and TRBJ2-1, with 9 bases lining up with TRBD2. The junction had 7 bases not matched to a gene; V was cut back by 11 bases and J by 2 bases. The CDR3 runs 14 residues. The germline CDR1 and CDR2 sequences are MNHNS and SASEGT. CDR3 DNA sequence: TGTGCCGGCAATAGCGGGAGCGCCTACAATGAGCAGTTCTTC. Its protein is CAGNSGSAYNEQFF.

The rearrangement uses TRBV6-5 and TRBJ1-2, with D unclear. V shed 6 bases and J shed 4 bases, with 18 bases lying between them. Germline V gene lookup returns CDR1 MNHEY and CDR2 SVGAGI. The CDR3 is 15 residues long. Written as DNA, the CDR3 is TGTGCCAGCAGCCCCCTACTGGGATCGGGCTATGGCTACACCTTC. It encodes CASSPLLGSGYGYTF.

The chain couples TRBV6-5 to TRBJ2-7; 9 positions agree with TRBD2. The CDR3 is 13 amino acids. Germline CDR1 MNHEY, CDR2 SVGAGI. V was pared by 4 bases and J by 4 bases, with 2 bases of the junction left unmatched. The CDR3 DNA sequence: TGTGCCAGCAGTTTCCTAGCGGGATACGAGCAGTACTTC. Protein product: CASSFLAGYEQYF.

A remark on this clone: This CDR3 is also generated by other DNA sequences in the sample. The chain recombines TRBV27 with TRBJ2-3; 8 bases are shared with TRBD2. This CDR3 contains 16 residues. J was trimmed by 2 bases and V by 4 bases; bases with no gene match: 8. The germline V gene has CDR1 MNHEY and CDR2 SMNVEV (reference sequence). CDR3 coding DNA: TGTGCCAGCAGTTCGACTAGCGAGGCCTTCACAGATACGCAGTATTTT. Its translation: CASSSTSEAFTDTQYF.

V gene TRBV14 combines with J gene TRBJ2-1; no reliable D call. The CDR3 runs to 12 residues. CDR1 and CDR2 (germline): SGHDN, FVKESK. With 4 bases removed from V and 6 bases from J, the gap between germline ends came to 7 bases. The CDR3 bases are TGTGCCAGCAGCCTATTTTCCAATGAGCAGTTCTTC. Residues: CASSLFSNEQFF.

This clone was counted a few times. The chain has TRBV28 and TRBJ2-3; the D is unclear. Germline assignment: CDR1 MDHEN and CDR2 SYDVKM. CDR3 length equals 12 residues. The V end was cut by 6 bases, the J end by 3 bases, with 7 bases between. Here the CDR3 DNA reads TGTGCCAGCAGCAGCCCAACAGATACGCAGTATTTT. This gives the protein CASSSPTDTQYF.

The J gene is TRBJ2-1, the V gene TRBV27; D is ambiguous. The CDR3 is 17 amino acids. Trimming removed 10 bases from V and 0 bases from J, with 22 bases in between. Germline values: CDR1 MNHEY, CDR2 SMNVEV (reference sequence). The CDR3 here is CANSSPNTMSSYNEQFF. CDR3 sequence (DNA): TGTGCCAACAGCAGCCCGAATACGATGAGCTCCTACAATGAGCAGTTCTTC.

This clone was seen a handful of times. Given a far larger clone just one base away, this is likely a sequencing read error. CDR3 loop: CAGSFDFSGALHEQFF. In DNA form, the CDR3 reads TGTGCCGGCAGTTTCGACTTTAGCGGGGCTCTACATGAGCAGTTCTTC. The J gene is TRBJ2-1, the V gene TRBV6-6; the match to TRBD2 covers 8 bases. The CDR3 runs 16 residues. Per germline, CDR1 MNHNY and CDR2 SVGAGI (reference sequence).

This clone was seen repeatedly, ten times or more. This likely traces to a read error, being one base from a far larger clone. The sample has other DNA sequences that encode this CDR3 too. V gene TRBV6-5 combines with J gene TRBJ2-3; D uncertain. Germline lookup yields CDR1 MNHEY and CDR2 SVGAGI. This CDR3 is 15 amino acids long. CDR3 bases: TGTGCCTGCAGTGCCCTACTTGGGTCAGCGTCGACGCAGTATTTT. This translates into CACSALLGSASTQYF.

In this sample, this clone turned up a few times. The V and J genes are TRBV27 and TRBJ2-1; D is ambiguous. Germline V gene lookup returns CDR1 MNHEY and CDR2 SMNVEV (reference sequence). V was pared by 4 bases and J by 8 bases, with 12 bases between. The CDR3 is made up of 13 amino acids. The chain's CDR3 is CASSSWGGHEQFF. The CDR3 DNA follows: TGTGCCAGCAGTTCTTGGGGTGGGCATGAGCAGTTCTTC.

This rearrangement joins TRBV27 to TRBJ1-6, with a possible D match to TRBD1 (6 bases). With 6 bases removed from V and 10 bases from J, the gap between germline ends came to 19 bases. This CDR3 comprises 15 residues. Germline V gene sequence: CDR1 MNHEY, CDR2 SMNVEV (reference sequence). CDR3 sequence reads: CASRPLLGGGSPLHF. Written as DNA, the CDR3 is TGTGCCAGCAGGCCCCTACTTGGGGGGGGCTCACCCCTCCACTTT.

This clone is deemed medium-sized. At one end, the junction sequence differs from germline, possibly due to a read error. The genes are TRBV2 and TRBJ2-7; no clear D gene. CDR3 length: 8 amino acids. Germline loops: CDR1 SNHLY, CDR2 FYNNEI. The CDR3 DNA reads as TGTGCCAGCAGTGAGGTAAACTTC. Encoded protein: CASSEVNF.

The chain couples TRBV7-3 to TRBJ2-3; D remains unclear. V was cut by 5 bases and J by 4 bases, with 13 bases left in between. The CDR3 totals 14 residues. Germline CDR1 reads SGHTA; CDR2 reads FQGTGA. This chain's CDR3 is CASSPTGGADTQYF. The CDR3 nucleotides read TGTGCCAGCAGCCCCACGGGCGGCGCAGATACGCAGTATTTT. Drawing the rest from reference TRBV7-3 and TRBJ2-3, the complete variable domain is GAGVSQTPSNKVTEKGKYVELRCDPISGHTALYWYRQSLGQGPEFLIYFQGTGAADDSGLPNDRFFAVRPEGSVSTLKIQRTERGDSAVYLCASSPTGGADTQYFGPGTRLTVL.

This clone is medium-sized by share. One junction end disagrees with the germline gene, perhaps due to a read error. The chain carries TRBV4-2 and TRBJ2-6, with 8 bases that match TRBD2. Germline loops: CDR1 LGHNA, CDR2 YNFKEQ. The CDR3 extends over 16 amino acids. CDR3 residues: CASSQGTSSGANALTF. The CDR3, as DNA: TGTGCCAGCAGCCAAGGGACTAGCTCCGGGGCCAACGCCCTGACTTTC.

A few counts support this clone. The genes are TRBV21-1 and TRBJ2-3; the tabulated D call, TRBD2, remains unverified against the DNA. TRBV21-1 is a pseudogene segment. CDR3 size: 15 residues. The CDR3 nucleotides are TGTGCCAGCAGTGCCCTACTTGGGTCAGCGTCGACGCAGTATTTT. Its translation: CASSALLGSASTQYF.

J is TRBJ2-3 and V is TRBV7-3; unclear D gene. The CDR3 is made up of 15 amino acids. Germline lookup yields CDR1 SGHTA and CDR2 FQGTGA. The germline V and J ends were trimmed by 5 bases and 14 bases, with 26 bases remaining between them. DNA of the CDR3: TGTGCCAGCAGCCCCACGCTAGGCGGCGCAGATACGACGTATTTT. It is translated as CASSPTLGGADTTYF.

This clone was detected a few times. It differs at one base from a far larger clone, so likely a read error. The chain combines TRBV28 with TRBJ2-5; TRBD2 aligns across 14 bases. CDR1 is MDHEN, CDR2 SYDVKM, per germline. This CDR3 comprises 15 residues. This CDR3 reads CASRRLAGGAETLYF. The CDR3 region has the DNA TGTGCCAGCAGACGACTAGCGGGAGGGGCGGAGACCCTGTACTTC.

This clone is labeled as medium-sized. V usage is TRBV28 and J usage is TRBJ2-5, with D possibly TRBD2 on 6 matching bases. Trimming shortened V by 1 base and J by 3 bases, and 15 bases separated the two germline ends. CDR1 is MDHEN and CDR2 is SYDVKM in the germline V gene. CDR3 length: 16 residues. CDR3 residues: CASSLFVGSGEETQYF. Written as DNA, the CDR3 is TGTGCCAGCAGTTTATTTGTCGGGAGCGGCGAAGAGACCCAGTACTTC.

DNA of the CDR3: TGTGCCAGCAGCCACAGTACTAGCGGGAGCCGATACAATGAGCAGTTCTTC. Translation: CASSHSTSGSRYNEQFF. This rearrangement joins TRBV25-1 to TRBJ2-1, with 11 bases identical to TRBD2. Germline lookup yields CDR1 MGHDK and CDR2 SYGVNS. The CDR3 spans 17 residues. Trimming removed 6 bases from V and 4 bases from J; junction bases left unmatched: 11.

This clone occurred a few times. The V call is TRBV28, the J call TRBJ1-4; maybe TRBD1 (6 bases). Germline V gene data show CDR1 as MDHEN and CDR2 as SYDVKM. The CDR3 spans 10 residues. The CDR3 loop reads CPVNLQGLFF. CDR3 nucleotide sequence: TGTCCAGTAAACCTACAGGGACTGTTTTTT.

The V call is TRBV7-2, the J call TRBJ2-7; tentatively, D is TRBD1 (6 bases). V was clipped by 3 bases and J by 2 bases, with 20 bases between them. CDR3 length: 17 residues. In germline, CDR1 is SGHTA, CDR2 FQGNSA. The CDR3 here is CASSFPLLDRTTYEQYF. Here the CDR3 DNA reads TGTGCCAGCAGCTTTCCCCTTCTTGACAGGACGACCTACGAGCAGTACTTC.

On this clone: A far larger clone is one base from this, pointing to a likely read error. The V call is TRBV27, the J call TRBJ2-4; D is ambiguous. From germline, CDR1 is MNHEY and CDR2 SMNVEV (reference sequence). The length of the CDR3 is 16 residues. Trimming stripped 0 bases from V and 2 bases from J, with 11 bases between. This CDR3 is CASSLSISETKNIQYF. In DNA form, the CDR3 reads TGTGCCAGCAGTTTATCGATATCGGAGACCAAAAACATTCAGTACTTC.

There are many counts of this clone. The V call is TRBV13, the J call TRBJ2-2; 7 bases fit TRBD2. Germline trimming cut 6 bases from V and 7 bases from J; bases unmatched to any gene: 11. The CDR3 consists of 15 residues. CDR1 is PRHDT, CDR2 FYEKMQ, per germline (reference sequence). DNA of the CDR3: TGTGCCAGCAGGCGACTAGCCCCAATATACGGGGAGCTGTTTTTT. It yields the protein CASRRLAPIYGELFF.

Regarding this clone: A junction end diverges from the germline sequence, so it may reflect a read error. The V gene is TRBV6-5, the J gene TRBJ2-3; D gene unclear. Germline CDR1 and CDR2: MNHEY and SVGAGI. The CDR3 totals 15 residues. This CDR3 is CGSSSLLGSASTQYF. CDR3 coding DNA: TGTGGCAGCAGTTCCCTACTTGGGTCAGCGTCGACGCAGTATTTT.